The sequence of this T cell receptor beta chain was determined in a study of tumor-infiltrating lymphocytes in primary liver carcinoma. Overall study context: Men as well as women, aged 30 to 69 years, made up the patients.

CDR1 and CDR2 (germline): SGHAT, FQNNGV. The CDR3 loop spans 17 amino acids. Starting material of 500 to 600 ng total RNA yielded TCR beta cDNA via a constant-region primer. Modified slightly, ARM-PCR produced TCR beta libraries over three nested multiplex PCR rounds. The opening two PCR rounds, around 9 cycles each, paired TRBV1-TRBV30 forward primers with a C-beta reverse primer. TCRdb used MiXCR to reprocess the multiplex PCR reads, holding one entry per CDR3 protein. This table holds 200,000 or so distinct CDR3 sequences, 65% found once. Alongside blood RNA obtained from unsorted whole blood, germline DNA was also extracted. Blood samples of four milliliters were drawn preoperatively. Comment on this clonotype: A read error may produce the germline difference seen at one junction end.

Sequencing was carried out using peripheral blood. The TCR was taken from a woman in her sixties with primary liver carcinoma and hepatitis B virus infection. The V call is TRBV11-2, the J call TRBJ2-1, with 14 bases matching TRBD2. The CDR3 region is CADSRRLAGGPGDELFF. CDR3 sequence (DNA): TGTGCCGACAGCAGGAGACTAGCGGGAGGGCCGGGGGATGAGCTGTTCTTC.